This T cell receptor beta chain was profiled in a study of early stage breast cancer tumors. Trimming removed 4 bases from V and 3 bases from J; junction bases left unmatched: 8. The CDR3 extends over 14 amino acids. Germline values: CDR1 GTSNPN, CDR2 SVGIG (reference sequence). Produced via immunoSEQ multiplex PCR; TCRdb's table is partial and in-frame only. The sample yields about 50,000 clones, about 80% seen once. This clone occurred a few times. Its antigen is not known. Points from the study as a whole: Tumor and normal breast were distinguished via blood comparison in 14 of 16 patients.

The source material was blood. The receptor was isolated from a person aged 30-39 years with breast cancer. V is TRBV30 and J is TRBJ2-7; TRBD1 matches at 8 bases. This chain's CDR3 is CAWNPRTGIYEQYF. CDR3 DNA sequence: TGTGCCTGGAACCCAAGGACAGGGATCTACGAGCAGTACTTC.